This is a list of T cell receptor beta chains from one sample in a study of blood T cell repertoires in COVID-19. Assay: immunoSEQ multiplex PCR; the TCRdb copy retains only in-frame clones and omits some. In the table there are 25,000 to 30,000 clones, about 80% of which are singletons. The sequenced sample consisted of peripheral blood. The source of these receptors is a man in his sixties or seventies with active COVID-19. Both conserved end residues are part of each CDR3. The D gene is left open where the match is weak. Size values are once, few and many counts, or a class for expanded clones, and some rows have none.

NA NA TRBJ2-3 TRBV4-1 CASSLQRDTDTQYF TGCGCCAGCAGCCTACAGAGAGACACAGATACGCAGTATTTT
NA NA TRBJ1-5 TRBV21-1 CASSYVGDRGQDSNQPQHF TGTGCCAGCAGCTATGTGGGGGACAGGGGGCAGGATAGCAATCAGCCCCAGCATTTT
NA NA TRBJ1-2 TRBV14 CASSPRQASGYTF TGTGCCAGCAGCCCCCGGCAGGCATCTGGCTACACCTTC
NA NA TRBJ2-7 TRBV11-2 CASSKGGYEQYF TGTGCCAGCAGCAAAGGCGGCTACGAGCAGTACTTC
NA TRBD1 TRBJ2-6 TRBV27 CASSLIAGGVRGANVLTF TGTGCCAGCAGTTTAATTGCAGGGGGTGTGCGGGGGGCCAACGTCCTGACTTTC
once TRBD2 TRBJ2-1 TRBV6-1 CASSGLHGTSSYNEQFF TGTGCCAGCAGTGGGCTCCATGGGACTAGCTCCTACAATGAGCAGTTCTTC
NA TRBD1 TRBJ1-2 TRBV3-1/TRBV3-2 CASSLAASGTGLAGYTF TGTGCCAGCAGCCTGGCCGCCTCCGGGACAGGGTTGGCTGGCTACACCTTC
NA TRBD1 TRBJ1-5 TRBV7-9 CASSHTGDGQPQHF TGTGCCAGCAGCCACACAGGGGATGGGCAGCCCCAGCATTTT
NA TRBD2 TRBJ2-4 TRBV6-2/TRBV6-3 CASSAGGIKNIQYF TGTGCCAGCAGTGCGGGGGGCATTAAAAACATTCAGTACTTC
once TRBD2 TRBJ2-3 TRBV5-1 CASSRRLSGVTDTQYF TGCGCCAGCAGCCGCAGACTTAGCGGGGTCACAGATACGCAGTATTTT
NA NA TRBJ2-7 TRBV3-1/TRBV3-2 CASSQESYEQYF TGTGCCAGCAGCCAAGAGAGCTACGAGCAGTACTTC